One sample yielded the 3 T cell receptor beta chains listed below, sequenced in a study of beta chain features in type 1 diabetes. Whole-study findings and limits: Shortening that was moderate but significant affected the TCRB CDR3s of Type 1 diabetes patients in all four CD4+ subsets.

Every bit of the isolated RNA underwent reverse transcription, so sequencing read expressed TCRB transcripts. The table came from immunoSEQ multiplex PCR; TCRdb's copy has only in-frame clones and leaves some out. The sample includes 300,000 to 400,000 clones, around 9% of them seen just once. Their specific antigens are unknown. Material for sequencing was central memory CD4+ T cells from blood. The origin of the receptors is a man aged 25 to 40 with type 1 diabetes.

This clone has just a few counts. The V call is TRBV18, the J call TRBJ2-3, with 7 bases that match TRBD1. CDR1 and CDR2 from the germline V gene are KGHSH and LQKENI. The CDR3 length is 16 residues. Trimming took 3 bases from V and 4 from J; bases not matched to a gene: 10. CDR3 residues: CASSPRQGVKADTQYF. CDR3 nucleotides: TGTGCCAGCTCACCCCGCCAGGGGGTAAAGGCAGATACGCAGTATTTT.

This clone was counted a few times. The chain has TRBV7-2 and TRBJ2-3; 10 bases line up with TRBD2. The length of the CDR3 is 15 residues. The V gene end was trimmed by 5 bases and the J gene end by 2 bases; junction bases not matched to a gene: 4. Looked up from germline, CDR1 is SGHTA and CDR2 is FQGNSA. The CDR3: CASSVSGGPTDTQYF. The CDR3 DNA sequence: TGTGCCAGCAGCGTTAGCGGGGGGCCCACAGATACGCAGTATTTT. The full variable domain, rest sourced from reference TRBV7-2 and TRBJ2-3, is GAGVSQSPSNKVTEKGKDVELRCDPISGHTALYWYRQSLGQGLEFLIYFQGNSAPDKSGLPSDRFSAERTGGSVSTLTIQRTQQEDSAVYLCASSVSGGPTDTQYFGPGTRLTVL.

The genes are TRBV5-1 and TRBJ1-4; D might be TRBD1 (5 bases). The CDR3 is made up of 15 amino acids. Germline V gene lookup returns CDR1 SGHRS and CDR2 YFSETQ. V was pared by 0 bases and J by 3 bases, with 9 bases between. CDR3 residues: CASSLDRPPNEKLFF. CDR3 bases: TGCGCCAGCAGCTTGGACAGGCCCCCTAATGAAAAACTGTTTTTT.